The clone carrying this T cell receptor (beta chain) appeared many times. Antigen: not known. The data originate from a study of CD8 T cells in ankylosing spondylitis. TCRdb analysed the 5' RACE reads with MiXCR anew, one entry per CDR3 protein. The table includes some 840,000 distinct CDR3 sequences, approximately 10% detected once. Study-level results: The study identified a TCR beta motif of under ten highly homologous variants that appeared characteristic of ankylosing spondylitis blood. Earlier reports found some motif variants in synovial fluid and blood in reactive arthritis.

Sequencing was carried out using blood, either unsorted or a sorted T cell fraction (not recorded which). The source of this sequence is a male donor with ankylosing spondylitis.

Written as DNA, the CDR3 is TGCGCCAGCAGCTCCCCAACAGGGGTTGGTGGCTACACCTTC. The encoded protein is CASSSPTGVGGYTF. The rearrangement links TRBV5-1 to TRBJ1-2; TRBD1 aligns across 7 bases. V lost 3 bases, J lost 7 bases, and 9 bases stayed unmatched. CDR1 and CDR2 from the germline V gene are SGHRS and YFSETQ. This CDR3 contains 14 residues.